The rows below give T cell receptor beta chains drawn from one sample of a study of T cells expressing NK-cell markers. TCRdb re-called the 5' RACE reads and shows each CDR3 protein once, DNA omitted. This table holds approximately 150,000 distinct CDR3 sequences. The sequencing input was blood T cells: a sorted CD56 or NKG2C T cell subset, CD4+ or CD8+ T cells, or bulk PBMC T cells (not recorded which). These receptors all come from a woman aged 18-70 years in good health. The CDR3 runs from the conserved cysteine through the conserved F or W.

J gene,V gene,CDR3 length,CDR3 protein
TRBJ2-5,TRBV7-6,14,CASSIGQIRETQYF
TRBJ1-1,TRBV3-1,16,CASSQFGPGPNTEAFF
TRBJ2-3,TRBV30,13,CAWHGGGPDTQYF
TRBJ1-2,TRBV20-1,14,CSAEKTTGGYGYTF
TRBJ1-5,TRBV5-1,13,CASSLVGNQPQHF
TRBJ2-1,TRBV3-1,18,CASSQARGGHPMFHEQFF
TRBJ1-2,TRBV5-6,13,CASSLRGWYGYTF
TRBJ2-3,TRBV10-3,14,CATGAGVRTDTQYF
TRBJ1-6,TRBV11-2,12,CASSLMNSPLHF
TRBJ2-7,TRBV30,13,CAWKGYRGREQYF
TRBJ2-7,TRBV5-6,13,CASSDLSGYEQYF
TRBJ1-6,TRBV27,14,CASSPGQGYSPLHF
TRBJ1-1,TRBV5-1,16,CASSWKDREMNTEAFF
TRBJ2-1,TRBV6-1,15,CASSRGLAGGVEQFF
TRBJ2-2,TRBV4-1,17,CASRQGQATGGYGELFF
TRBJ2-7,TRBV2,14,CASSDSRTTNEQYF
TRBJ2-1,TRBV5-1,16,CASSPQGSGAYNEQFF
TRBJ1-2,TRBV3-1,15,CASSQSSTGGGGYTF
TRBJ2-1,TRBV7-3,15,CASSLLAGPYNEQFF
TRBJ2-3,TRBV7-3,13,CASSLTSEVTQYF
TRBJ2-3,TRBV4-2,13,CASSQDNGNTQYF
TRBJ2-1,TRBV9,14,CASSEGTSANEQFF
TRBJ1-1,TRBV7-2,14,CASSLYRGNTEAFF
TRBJ2-7,TRBV19,16,CASSPDAAGEFYEQYF
TRBJ2-7,TRBV5-1,14,CASSLEGQGSEQYF
TRBJ2-5,TRBV12-3/TRBV12-4,15,CASSLGAGDQETQYF
TRBJ2-1,TRBV2,16,CASSDGRTGLYNEQFF
TRBJ2-2,TRBV7-2,12,CASSLRQGKLFF
TRBJ2-2,TRBV13,16,CASSLVDRGNTGELFF
TRBJ2-1,TRBV5-1,15,CASSPSGTVYNEQFF
TRBJ1-2,TRBV7-2,13,CASSSSSGYGYTF
TRBJ2-3,TRBV10-3,14,CAMKAGQGTDTQYF
TRBJ2-7,TRBV2,14,CASSRDFYSYEQYF
TRBJ2-3,TRBV15,16,CATSDAYISDRSTQYF